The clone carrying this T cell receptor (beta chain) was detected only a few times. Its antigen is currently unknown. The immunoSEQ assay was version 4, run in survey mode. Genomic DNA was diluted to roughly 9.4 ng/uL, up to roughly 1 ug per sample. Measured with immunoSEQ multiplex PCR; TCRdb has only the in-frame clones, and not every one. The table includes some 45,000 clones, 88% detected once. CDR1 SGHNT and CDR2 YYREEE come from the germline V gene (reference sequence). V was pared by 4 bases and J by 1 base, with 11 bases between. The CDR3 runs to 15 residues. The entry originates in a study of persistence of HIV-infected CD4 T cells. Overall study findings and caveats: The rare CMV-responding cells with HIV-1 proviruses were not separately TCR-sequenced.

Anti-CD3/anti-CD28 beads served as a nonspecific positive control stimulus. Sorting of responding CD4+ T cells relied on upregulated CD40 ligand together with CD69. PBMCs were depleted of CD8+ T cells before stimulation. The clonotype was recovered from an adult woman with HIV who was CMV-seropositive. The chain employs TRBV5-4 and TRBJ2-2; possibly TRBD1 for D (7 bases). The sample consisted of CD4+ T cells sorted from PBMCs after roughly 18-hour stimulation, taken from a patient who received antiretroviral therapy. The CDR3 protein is CASSAGQRNTGELFF. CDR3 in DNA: TGTGCCAGCAGCGCGGGACAGAGGAACACCGGGGAGCTGTTTTTT.